This TCR beta chain emerged from a study of cytomegalovirus exposure and HLA in healthy donors. Regarding the study as a whole: Researchers counted 164 TCR beta chains as cytomegalovirus-associated. A later analysis found common viral pathogens apparently linked to several of the most significant clusters. Other equally common chains were less clonally expanded than HLA-associated TCR beta chains, a later analysis showed. Associated with HLA alleles at 0.05 false discovery rate in a later analysis were some 18,000 TCR beta sequences.

The germline V and J ends were trimmed by 6 bases and 2 bases, with 14 bases remaining between them. The germline gives CDR1 KGHSH, CDR2 LQKENI. The CDR3 covers 15 residues. This PCR relied on a set of 60 Vbeta primers and 13 Jbeta primers. Some clones are missing from TCRdb's copy, which holds only in-frame ones; the method was immunoSEQ multiplex PCR. The sample gives roughly 100,000 clones, over 65% of which show up once; 10% is in the top ten. On this clone: Its antigen is not identified.

This sequence joins TRBV18 and TRBJ2-1; TRBD2 might be the D (5 bases). This sequence originates from a human donor in good health. Input material: PBMCs. CDR3 in DNA: TGTGCCAGCTCTCTTAATGAGGGAGCCTACAATGAGCAGTTCTTC. Translation gives CASSLNEGAYNEQFF.